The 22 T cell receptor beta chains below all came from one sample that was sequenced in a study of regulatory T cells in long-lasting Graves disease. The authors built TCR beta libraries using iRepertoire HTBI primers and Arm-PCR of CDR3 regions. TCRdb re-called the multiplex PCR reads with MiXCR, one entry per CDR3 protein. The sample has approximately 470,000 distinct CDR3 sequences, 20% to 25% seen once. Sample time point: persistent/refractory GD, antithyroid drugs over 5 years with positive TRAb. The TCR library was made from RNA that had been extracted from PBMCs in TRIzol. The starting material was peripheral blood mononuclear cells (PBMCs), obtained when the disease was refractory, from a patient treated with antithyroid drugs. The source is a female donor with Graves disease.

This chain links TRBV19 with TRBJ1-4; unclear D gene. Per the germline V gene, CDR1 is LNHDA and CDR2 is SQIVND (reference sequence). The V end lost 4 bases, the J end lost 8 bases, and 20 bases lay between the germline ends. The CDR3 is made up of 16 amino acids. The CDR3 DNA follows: TGTGCCAGTAGTACTGCGCGGTCCATTACTGGAGAAAAACTGTTTTTT. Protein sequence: CASSTARSITGEKLFF. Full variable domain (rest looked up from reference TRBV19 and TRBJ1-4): DGGITQSPKYLFRKEGQNVTLSCEQNLNHDAMYWYRQDPGQGLRLIYYSQIVNDFQKGDIAEGYSVSREKKESFPLTVTSAQKNPTAFYLCASSTARSITGEKLFFGSGTQLSVL.

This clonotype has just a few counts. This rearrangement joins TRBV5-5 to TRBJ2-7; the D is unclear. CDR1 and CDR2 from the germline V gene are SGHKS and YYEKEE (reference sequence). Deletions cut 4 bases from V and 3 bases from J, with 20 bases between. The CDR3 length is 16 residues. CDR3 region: CASSRVLRADGYEQYF. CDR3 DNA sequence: TGTGCCAGCAGCAGGGTCCTCCGGGCCGACGGCTACGAGCAGTACTTC.

The CDR3 reads CATKPPAGNEAFF. CDR3 sequence (DNA): TGTGCCACGAAGCCCCCTGCGGGGAACGAAGCTTTCTTT. The chain uses TRBV19 and TRBJ1-1; the D is unclear. The CDR3 loop spans 13 amino acids. Trimming left V 10 bases short and J 8 bases short, with 20 bases between. Germline V gene lookup returns CDR1 LNHDA and CDR2 SQIVND (reference sequence).

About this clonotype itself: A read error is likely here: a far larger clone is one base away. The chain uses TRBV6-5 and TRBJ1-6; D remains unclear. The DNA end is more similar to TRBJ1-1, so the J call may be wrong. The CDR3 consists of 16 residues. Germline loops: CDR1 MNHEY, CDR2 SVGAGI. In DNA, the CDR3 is TGTGCCAGCAGTTTTGAGGACTTCGTCGAGAACACTGGAGCTTTCTTT. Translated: CASSFEDFVENTGAFF.

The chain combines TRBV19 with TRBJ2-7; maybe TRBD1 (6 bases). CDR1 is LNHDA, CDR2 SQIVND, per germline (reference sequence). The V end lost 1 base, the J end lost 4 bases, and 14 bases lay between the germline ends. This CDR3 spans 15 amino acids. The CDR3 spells CASSIGAGAVYEQYF. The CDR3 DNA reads TGTGCCAGTAGTATAGGAGCAGGGGCCGTATACGAGCAGTACTTC.

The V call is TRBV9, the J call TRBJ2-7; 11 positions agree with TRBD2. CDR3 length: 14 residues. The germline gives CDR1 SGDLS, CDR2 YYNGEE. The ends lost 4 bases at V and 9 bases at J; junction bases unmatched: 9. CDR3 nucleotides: TGTGCCAGCAGCCAGGGACTAGCGGTCCCTGGGCAGTACTTC. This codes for CASSQGLAVPGQYF.

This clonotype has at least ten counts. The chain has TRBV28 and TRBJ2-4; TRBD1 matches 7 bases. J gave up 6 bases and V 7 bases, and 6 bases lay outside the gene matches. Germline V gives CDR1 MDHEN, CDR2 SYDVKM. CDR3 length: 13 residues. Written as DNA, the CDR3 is TGTGCCAGCACCAGACAGGGCCGAAACATTCAGTACTTC. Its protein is CASTRQGRNIQYF.

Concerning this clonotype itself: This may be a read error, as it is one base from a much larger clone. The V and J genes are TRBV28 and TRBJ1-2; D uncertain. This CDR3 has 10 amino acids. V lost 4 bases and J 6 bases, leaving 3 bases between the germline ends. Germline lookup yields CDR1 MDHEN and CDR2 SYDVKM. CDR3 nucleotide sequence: TGTGCCAGCAGTTCCGATGGCTACACCTTC. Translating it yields CASSSDGYTF.

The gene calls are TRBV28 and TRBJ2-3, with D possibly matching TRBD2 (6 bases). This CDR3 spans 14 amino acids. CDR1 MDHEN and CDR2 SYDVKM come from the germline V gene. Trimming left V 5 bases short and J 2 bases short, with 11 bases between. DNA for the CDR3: TGTGCCAGCAGTCCCCCGGGACTCACAGATACGCAGTATTTT. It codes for CASSPPGLTDTQYF.

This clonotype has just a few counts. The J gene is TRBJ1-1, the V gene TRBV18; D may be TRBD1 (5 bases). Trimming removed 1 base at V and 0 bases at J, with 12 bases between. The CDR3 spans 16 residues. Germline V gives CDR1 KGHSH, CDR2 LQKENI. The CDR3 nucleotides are TGTGCCAGCTCACCACTGACGGGACGGATGAACACTGAAGCTTTCTTT. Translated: CASSPLTGRMNTEAFF.

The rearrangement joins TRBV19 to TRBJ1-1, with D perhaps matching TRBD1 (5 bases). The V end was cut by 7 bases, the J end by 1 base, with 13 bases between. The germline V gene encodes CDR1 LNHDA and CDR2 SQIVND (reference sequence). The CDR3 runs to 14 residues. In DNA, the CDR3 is TGTGCCAGTACTAGGACACCTAGGAACACTGAAGCTTTCTTT. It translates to CASTRTPRNTEAFF.

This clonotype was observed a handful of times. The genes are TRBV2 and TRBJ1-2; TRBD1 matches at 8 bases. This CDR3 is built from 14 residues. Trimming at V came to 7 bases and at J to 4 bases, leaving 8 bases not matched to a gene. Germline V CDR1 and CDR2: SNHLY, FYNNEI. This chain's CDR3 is CASTYRGDTYGYTF. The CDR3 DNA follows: TGTGCCAGCACATACAGGGGGGACACCTATGGCTACACCTTC.

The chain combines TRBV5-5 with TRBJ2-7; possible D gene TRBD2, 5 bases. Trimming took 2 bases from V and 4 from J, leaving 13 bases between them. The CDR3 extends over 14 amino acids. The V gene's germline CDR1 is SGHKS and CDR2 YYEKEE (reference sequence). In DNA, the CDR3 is TGTGCCAGCAGCTTCGTCGGGGTTATGTACGAGCAGTACTTC. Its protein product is CASSFVGVMYEQYF. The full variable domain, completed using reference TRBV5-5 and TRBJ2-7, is DAGVTQSPTHLIKTRGQQVTLRCSPISGHKSVSWYQQVLGQGPQFIFQYYEKEERGRGNFPDRFSARQFPNYSSELNVNALLLGDSALYLCASSFVGVMYEQYFGPGTRLTVT.

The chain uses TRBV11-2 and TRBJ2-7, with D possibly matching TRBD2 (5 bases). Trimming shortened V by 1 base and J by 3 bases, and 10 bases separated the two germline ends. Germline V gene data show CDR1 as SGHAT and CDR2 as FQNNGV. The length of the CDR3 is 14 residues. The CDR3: CASSLVLVGYEQYF. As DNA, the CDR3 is TGTGCCAGCAGCTTAGTACTAGTGGGCTACGAGCAGTACTTC.

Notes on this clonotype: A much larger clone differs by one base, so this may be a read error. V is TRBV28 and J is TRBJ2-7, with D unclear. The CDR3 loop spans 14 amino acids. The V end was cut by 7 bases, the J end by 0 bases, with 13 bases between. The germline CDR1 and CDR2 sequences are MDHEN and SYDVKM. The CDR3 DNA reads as TGTGCCAGCACCATCGCCGCCCGCTCCTACGAGCAGTACTTC. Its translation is CASTIAARSYEQYF.

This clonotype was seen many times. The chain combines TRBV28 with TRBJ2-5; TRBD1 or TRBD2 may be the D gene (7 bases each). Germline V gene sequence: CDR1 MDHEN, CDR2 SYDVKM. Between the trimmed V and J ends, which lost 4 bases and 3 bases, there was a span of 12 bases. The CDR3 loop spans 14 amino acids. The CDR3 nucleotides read TGTGCCAGCAGTTCATCAGGGGGGGAAGAGACCCAGTACTTC. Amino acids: CASSSSGGEETQYF. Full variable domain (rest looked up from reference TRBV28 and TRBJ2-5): DVKVTQSSRYLVKRTGEKVFLECVQDMDHENMFWYRQDPGLGLRLIYFSYDVKMKEKGDIPEGYSVSREKKERFSLILESASTNQTSMYLCASSSSGGEETQYFGPGTRLLVL.

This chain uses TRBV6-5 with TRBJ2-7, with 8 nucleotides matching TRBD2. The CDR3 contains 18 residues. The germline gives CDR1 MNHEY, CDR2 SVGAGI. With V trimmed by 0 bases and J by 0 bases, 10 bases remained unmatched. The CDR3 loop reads CASSYSTALSGSSYEQYF. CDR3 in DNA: TGTGCCAGCAGTTACTCGACCGCGCTGAGCGGGAGCTCCTACGAGCAGTACTTC.

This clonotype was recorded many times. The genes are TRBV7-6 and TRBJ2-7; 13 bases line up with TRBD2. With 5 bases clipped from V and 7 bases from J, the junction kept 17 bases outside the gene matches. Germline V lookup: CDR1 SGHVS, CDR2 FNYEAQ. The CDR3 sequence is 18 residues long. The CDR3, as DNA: TGTGCCAGCAGCATCGGGACAGGGAGGACTAGCGGGAGAGATGAGCAGTACTTC. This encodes CASSIGTGRTSGRDEQYF.

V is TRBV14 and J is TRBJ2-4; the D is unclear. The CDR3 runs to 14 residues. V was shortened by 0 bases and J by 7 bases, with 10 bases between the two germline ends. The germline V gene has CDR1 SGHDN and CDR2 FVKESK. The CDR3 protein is CASSQDRFRNIQYF. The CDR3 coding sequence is TGTGCCAGCAGCCAAGATCGGTTTAGGAACATTCAGTACTTC.

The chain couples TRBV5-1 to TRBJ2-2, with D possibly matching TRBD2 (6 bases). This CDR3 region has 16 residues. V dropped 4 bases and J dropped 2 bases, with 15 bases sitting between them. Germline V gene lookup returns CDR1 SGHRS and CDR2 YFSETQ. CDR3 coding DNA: TGCGCCAGCAGCCAACTAAGGGCGGGAAACACCGGGGAGCTGTTTTTT. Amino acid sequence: CASSQLRAGNTGELFF.

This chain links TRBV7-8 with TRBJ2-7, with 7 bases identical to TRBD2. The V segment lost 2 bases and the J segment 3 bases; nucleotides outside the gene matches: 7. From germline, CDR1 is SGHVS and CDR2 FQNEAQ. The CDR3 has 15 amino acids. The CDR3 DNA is TGTGCCAGCAGCTTACGGCTAGCGGAGCTCTACGAGCAGTACTTC. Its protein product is CASSLRLAELYEQYF.

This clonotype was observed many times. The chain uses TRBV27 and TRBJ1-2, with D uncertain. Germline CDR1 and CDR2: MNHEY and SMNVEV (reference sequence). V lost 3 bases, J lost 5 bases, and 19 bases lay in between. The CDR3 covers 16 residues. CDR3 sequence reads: CASSFSSLIPGYGYTF. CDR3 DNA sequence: TGTGCCAGCAGTTTTTCCTCCCTTATCCCGGGATATGGCTACACCTTC.